This TCR beta chain appears in the sequencing data of a study of synovial regulatory T cells in juvenile arthritis. The assay was immunoSEQ multiplex PCR, and TCRdb's table has in-frame clones only and misses some. The sample includes roughly 9,900 clones. General study results and limits: Largely private between patients, iaTreg TCR repertoires showed partial overlap with synovial Teff and blood CPL repertoires.

Per the germline V gene, CDR1 is SNHLY and CDR2 is FYNNEI. The CDR3 totals 14 residues. No DNA sequence is on record. Donors were 11 juvenile idiopathic arthritis patients with active disease. Frequency places this clone as medium-sized. What it binds is not known. The sample taken for sequencing was Treg cells from blood. As to subset: remaining (HLA-DR-negative) circulating blood Treg cells. The rearrangement uses TRBV2 and TRBJ1-4; with no DNA, the TCRdb D assignment of TRBD1 cannot be verified. This receptor was taken from a donor aged 2-35 years with juvenile idiopathic arthritis. CDR3 residues: CASSVSWGPEKLFF.